Here is one TCR beta chain with its context. Its antigen is unidentified. With 5 bases removed from V and 4 bases from J, the gap between germline ends came to 18 bases. This CDR3 comprises 16 residues. CDR1 and CDR2 (germline): MGHDK, SYGVNS. This entry belongs to a study of shared clonotypes between healthy human individuals. Study at large: Plates per donor: three CD4 naive, three CD4 memory, two CD8 naive, one CD8 memory. Findings and caveats of the study: Memory subsets generally showed lower estimated richness than naive subsets.

Sequencing used immunoSEQ multiplex PCR; TCRdb keeps in-frame clones, though not all of them. This sample has 730,000 or so clones, with 72% found just once. The chain joins TRBV25-1 to TRBJ2-1, with a weak D call TRBD2 (6 bases). This receptor was taken from a woman aged 30 to 39 in good health. Sequenced: memory CD4+ T cells sorted from blood. Subset defined: CD45RA-negative fraction. CDR3 DNA: TGTGCCAGCAGTCCACAACGGGAGACGGAATACAATGAGCAGTTCTTC. Translated, it gives CASSPQRETEYNEQFF.